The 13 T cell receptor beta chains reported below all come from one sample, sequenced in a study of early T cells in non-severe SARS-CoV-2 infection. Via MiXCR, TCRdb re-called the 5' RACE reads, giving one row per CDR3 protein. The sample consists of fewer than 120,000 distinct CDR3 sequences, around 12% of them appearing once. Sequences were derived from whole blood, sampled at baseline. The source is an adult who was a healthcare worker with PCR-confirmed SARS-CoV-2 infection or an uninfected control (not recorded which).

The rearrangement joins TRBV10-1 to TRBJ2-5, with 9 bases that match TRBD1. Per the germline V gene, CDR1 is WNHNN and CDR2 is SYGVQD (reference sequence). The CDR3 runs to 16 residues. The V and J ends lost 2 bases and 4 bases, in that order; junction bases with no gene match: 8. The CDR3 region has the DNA TGCGCCAGCAGTGAGGCGGGACAGGGCCTTGGAGAGACCCAGTACTTC. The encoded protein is CASSEAGQGLGETQYF.

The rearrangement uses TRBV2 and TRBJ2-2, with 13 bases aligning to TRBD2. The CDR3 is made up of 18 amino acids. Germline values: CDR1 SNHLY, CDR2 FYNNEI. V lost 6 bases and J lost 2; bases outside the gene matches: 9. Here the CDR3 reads CASSRTSGSGPNTGELFF. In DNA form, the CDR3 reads TGTGCCAGCAGCCGGACTAGCGGGAGCGGCCCCAACACCGGGGAGCTGTTTTTT.

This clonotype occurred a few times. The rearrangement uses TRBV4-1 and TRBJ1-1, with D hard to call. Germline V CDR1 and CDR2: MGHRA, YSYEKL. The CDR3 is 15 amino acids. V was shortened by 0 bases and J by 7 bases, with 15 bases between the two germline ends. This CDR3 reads CASSQDRRHQGEAFF. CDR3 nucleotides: TGCGCCAGCAGCCAAGATCGGCGACACCAAGGTGAAGCTTTCTTT.

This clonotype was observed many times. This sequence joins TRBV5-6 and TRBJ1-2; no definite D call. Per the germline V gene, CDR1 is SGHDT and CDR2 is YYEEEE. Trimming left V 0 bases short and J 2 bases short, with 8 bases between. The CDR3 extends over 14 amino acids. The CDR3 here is CASSLVQANYGYTF. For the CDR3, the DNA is TGTGCCAGCAGCTTGGTCCAGGCAAACTATGGCTACACCTTC.

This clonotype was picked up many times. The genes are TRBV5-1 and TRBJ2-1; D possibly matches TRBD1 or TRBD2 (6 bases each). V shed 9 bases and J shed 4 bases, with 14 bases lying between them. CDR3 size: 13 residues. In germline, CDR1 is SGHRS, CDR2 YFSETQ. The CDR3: CATGAVSYNEQFF. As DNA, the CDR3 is TGCGCCACGGGGGCGGTCTCTTACAATGAGCAGTTCTTC.

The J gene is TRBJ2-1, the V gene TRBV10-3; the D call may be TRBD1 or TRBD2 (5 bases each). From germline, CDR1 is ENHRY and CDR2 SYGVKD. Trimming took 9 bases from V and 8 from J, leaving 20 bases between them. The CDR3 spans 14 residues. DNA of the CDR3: TGTGCCATTCGGGATCCTGGACAACCCCATGAGCAGTTCTTC. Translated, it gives CAIRDPGQPHEQFF.

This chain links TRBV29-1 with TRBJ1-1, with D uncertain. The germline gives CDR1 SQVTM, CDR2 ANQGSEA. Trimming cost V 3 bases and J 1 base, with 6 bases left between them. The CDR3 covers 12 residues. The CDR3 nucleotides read TGCAGCGTTGATCCCGGGAACACTGAAGCTTTCTTT. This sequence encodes CSVDPGNTEAFF.

The CDR3 sequence is CASSSFGASLAKNIQYF. CDR3 DNA sequence: TGTGCCAGCAGTTCATTCGGGGCCAGCTTAGCCAAAAACATTCAGTACTTC. The rearrangement joins TRBV12-3 or TRBV12-4 to TRBJ2-4; D may match TRBD1 or TRBD2 (5 bases each). Trimming took 4 bases from V and 0 from J, leaving 16 bases between them. This CDR3 contains 17 residues.

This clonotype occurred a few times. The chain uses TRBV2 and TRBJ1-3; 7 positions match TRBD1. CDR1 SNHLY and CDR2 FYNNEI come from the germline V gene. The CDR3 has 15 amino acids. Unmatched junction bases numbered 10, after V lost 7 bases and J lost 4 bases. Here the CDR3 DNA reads TGTGCCAGCATAAAGGGAGACAGGGCCGGAAACACCATATATTTT. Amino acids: CASIKGDRAGNTIYF.

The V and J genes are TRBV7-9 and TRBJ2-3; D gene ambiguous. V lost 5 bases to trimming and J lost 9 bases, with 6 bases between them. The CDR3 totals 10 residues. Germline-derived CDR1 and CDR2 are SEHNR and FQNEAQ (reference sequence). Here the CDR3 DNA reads TGTGCCAGCAGCCAGAAAACGCAGTATTTT. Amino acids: CASSQKTQYF.

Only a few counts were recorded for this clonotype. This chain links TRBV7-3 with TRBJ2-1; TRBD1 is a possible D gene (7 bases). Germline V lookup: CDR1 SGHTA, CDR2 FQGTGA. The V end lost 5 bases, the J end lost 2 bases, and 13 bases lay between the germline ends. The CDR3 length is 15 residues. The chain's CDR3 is CASSRGGGTYNEQFF. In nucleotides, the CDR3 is TGTGCCAGCAGCCGAGGAGGGGGCACCTACAATGAGCAGTTCTTC. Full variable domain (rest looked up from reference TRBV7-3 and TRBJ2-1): GAGVSQTPSNKVTEKGKYVELRCDPISGHTALYWYRQSLGQGPEFLIYFQGTGAADDSGLPNDRFFAVRPEGSVSTLKIQRTERGDSAVYLCASSRGGGTYNEQFFGPGTRLTVL.

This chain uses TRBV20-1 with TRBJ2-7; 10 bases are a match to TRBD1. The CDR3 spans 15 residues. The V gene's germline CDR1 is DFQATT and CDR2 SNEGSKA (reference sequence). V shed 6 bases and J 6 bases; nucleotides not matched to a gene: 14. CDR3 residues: CSAIPGQGLKGEQYF. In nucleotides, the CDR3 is TGCAGTGCGATCCCGGGACAGGGGTTGAAGGGCGAGCAGTACTTC.

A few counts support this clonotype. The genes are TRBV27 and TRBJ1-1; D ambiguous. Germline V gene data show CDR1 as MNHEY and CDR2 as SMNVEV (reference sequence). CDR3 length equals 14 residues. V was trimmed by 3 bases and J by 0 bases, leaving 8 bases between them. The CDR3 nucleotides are TGTGCCAGCAGTTTGGTAAACATGAACACTGAAGCTTTCTTT. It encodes CASSLVNMNTEAFF.